What follows describes a single TCR beta chain. The sample comes from a study of T cell responses to AZD1222 COVID-19 vaccine. V was trimmed by 0 bases and J by 3 bases, leaving 10 bases between them. Germline V lookup: CDR1 MGHRA, CDR2 YSYEKL. There are 15 residues in the CDR3. Produced via immunoSEQ multiplex PCR; TCRdb's table is partial and in-frame only. Of fewer than 200,000 clones listed, 94% are singletons. The material sequenced was peripheral blood, taken 28 days after the second AZD1222 dose. This clonotype originated in an adult who received the AZD1222 COVID-19 vaccine. V usage is TRBV4-1 and J usage is TRBJ2-3; D unclear. The chain's CDR3 is CASSQDAAYTDTQYF. The CDR3 DNA follows: TGCGCCAGCAGCCAAGACGCAGCTTATACAGATACGCAGTATTTT.